This T cell receptor (beta chain) was found in a study of shared clonotypes between healthy human individuals. Trimming took 2 bases from V and 0 from J, leaving 11 bases between them. Germline V CDR1 and CDR2: SNHLY, FYNNEI. The CDR3 has 16 amino acids. The naive CD8 population came from CD45RO-negative cells selected for CCR7, without terminally differentiated effector memory CD45RA+ cells. Method: immunoSEQ multiplex PCR; TCRdb's copy keeps in-frame clones and lacks some. The table has about 2.1 million clones, about 94% seen once. What was sequenced was naive CD8+ T cells from PBMCs. The V and J genes are TRBV2 and TRBJ2-1, with D unresolved. The sequence was obtained from a man aged 18-30 years in good health. Some clones in this sample may be carry-over from other donors' samples. This CDR3 reads CASSERSRSSYNEQFF. In DNA, the CDR3 is TGTGCCAGCAGTGAAAGATCAAGAAGCTCCTACAATGAGCAGTTCTTC.